Following are 24 T cell receptor beta chains from one sample sequenced in a study of cytomegalovirus exposure and HLA in healthy donors. The data were produced by immunoSEQ multiplex PCR, yet TCRdb's version contains in-frame clones alone and is incomplete. The sample gives fewer than 150,000 clones, approximately 86% of which show up once; roughly 9% is in the top ten. The sequenced sample consisted of PBMCs. The receptors here all came from a young man in good health and CMV-seropositive.

The rearrangement links TRBV5-1 to TRBJ2-1, with D maybe TRBD2 (5 bases). In germline, CDR1 is SGHRS, CDR2 YFSETQ. Deletions cut 4 bases from V and 4 bases from J, with 18 bases between. The CDR3 totals 16 residues. CDR3 in amino acids: CASSPAGLGGYNEQFF. CDR3 nucleotides: TGCGCCAGCAGCCCCGCAGGACTGGGTGGGTACAATGAGCAGTTCTTC.

The chain uses TRBV12-5 and TRBJ1-2; 7 bases map to TRBD1. The CDR3 length is 18 residues. Germline V lookup: CDR1 LGHNT, CDR2 FRNRAP. The junction had 13 bases not matched to a gene; V was cut back by 0 bases and J by 3 bases. DNA for the CDR3: TGTGCTAGTGGTTTGGTAGGGGGCCAGGGTCCCCGGGACTATGGCTACACCTTC. Residues: CASGLVGGQGPRDYGYTF.

This clone was seen a single time. The CDR3: CASSLARGAPNYGYTF. The CDR3 coding sequence is TGCGCCAGCAGCTTGGCCAGGGGGGCGCCTAACTATGGCTACACCTTC. The genes are TRBV5-1 and TRBJ1-2, with 7 bases aligning to TRBD1. The length of the CDR3 is 16 residues. V was clipped by 0 bases and J by 0 bases; unmatched bases: 5. CDR1 SGHRS and CDR2 YFSETQ come from the germline V gene.

V gene TRBV11-2 combines with J gene TRBJ1-1, with D perhaps TRBD1 (6 bases). Between the trimmed V and J ends, which lost 2 bases and 3 bases, there was a span of 7 bases. CDR3 length: 13 amino acids. The V gene's germline CDR1 is SGHAT and CDR2 FQNNGV. CDR3 region: CASSLKGDTEAFF. For the CDR3, the DNA is TGTGCCAGCAGCTTAAAGGGGGACACTGAAGCTTTCTTT.

This clone has only a few counts. This rearrangement joins TRBV9 to TRBJ2-3; 9 bases match TRBD2. CDR1 is SGDLS, CDR2 YYNGEE, per germline. The CDR3 is 16 residues long. V lost 4 bases to trimming and J lost 1 base; unmatched junction nucleotides: 7. This CDR3 reads CASSPSAGGRTDTQYF. For the CDR3, the DNA is TGTGCCAGCAGCCCTTCAGCGGGGGGCCGCACAGATACGCAGTATTTT.

The genes are TRBV5-1 and TRBJ2-2; TRBD2 aligns across 8 bases. This CDR3 spans 15 amino acids. Germline V gene data show CDR1 as SGHRS and CDR2 as YFSETQ. J lost 4 bases, V lost 0 bases, and 2 bases had no gene match. Here the CDR3 reads CASSLGLAGTGELFF. Written as DNA, the CDR3 is TGCGCCAGCAGCTTGGGTCTAGCGGGCACCGGGGAGCTGTTTTTT. Full variable domain (rest looked up from reference TRBV5-1 and TRBJ2-2): KAGVTQTPRYLIKTRGQQVTLSCSPISGHRSVSWYQQTPGQGLQFLFEYFSETQRNKGNFPGRFSGRQFSNSRSEMNVSTLELGDSALYLCASSLGLAGTGELFFGEGSRLTVL.

The rearrangement links TRBV30 to TRBJ1-3, with TRBD1 as a possible D gene (5 bases). V was cut by 0 bases and J by 8 bases, with 8 bases left in between. The germline V gene encodes CDR1 GTSNPN and CDR2 SVGIG (reference sequence). The CDR3 sequence is 12 residues long. This CDR3 reads CAWSVSRDTIYF. CDR3 nucleotide sequence: TGTGCCTGGAGTGTATCCAGGGACACCATATATTTT.

The chain uses TRBV5-6 and TRBJ1-6, with 7 bases lining up with TRBD1. J gave up 5 bases and V 4 bases, and 9 bases lay outside the gene matches. The CDR3 loop spans 16 amino acids. Germline V gene lookup returns CDR1 SGHDT and CDR2 YYEEEE. Written as DNA, the CDR3 is TGTGCCAGCAGCATTTACAGGGGTGGAGATAATTCACCCCTCCACTTT. This sequence encodes CASSIYRGGDNSPLHF.

The gene calls are TRBV18 and TRBJ1-6, with unresolved D. The CDR3 spans 16 residues. V was shortened by 3 bases and J by 7 bases, with 16 bases between the two germline ends. Germline values: CDR1 KGHSH, CDR2 LQKENI. DNA for the CDR3: TGTGCCAGCTCACCCAATCCCGGACTGACGAATTCACCCCTCCACTTT. Its protein product is CASSPNPGLTNSPLHF.

This chain joins TRBV7-9 and TRBJ1-3; 11 nucleotides match TRBD1. From germline, CDR1 is SEHNR and CDR2 FQNEAQ (reference sequence). V lost 4 bases, J lost 0 bases, and 2 bases stayed unmatched. This CDR3 has 16 amino acids. CDR3 bases: TGTGCCAGCAGCTCAGGGACAGGGGGCTCTGGAAACACCATATATTTT. Residues: CASSSGTGGSGNTIYF.

This chain connects TRBV28 to TRBJ2-1, with 8 bases identical to TRBD2. CDR1 is MDHEN and CDR2 is SYDVKM in the germline V gene. This CDR3 is 15 amino acids long. The V and J ends lost 2 bases and 5 bases, in that order; junction bases with no gene match: 5. This chain's CDR3 is CASSLRRLANNEQFF. The CDR3 bases are TGTGCCAGCAGTTTAAGACGACTAGCGAACAATGAGCAGTTCTTC.

For the CDR3, the DNA is TGTGCCTGGAGTCCCCAGGGGGGTGCGAGAGCTTTCTTT. This translates into CAWSPQGGARAFF. The V gene is TRBV30, the J gene TRBJ1-1; TRBD1 aligns across 7 bases. The germline gives CDR1 GTSNPN, CDR2 SVGIG (reference sequence). The CDR3 has 13 residues. After removal of 2 bases from V and 10 bases from J, the junction contained 10 bases not matched to a gene.

This rearrangement joins TRBV5-1 to TRBJ2-7; TRBD1 aligns across 11 bases. This CDR3 region has 15 residues. Looked up from germline, CDR1 is SGHRS and CDR2 is YFSETQ. Trimming removed 4 bases from V and 5 bases from J; junction bases left unmatched: 8. CDR3 region: CASSAGTGGNNEQYF. The DNA of the CDR3 is TGCGCCAGCAGCGCCGGGACAGGGGGTAACAACGAGCAGTACTTC.

This rearrangement joins TRBV5-1 to TRBJ1-4; 9 nucleotides match TRBD1. Germline V gene sequence: CDR1 SGHRS, CDR2 YFSETQ. The CDR3 contains 14 residues. Trimming removed 3 bases from V and 7 bases from J; junction bases left unmatched: 4. CDR3 amino acids: CASSSGQGREKLFF. The CDR3 bases are TGCGCCAGCAGCTCTGGACAGGGGCGTGAAAAACTGTTTTTT.

V is TRBV7-6 and J is TRBJ2-7; 7 bases agree with TRBD2. This CDR3 spans 15 amino acids. V shed 0 bases and J 1 base; nucleotides not matched to a gene: 3. Germline CDR1 SGHVS, CDR2 FNYEAQ. CDR3 in DNA: TGTGCCAGCAGCTTAGCGCCGCGGGGGTCCTACGAGCAGTACTTC. Translation: CASSLAPRGSYEQYF.

This chain connects TRBV28 to TRBJ1-6; maybe TRBD1 (5 bases). The V gene's germline CDR1 is MDHEN and CDR2 SYDVKM. The CDR3 length is 16 residues. V was cut by 4 bases and J by 9 bases, with 19 bases left in between. The DNA for the CDR3 is TGTGCCAGCAGTTCCCCGGACACGGATCTCATTTCACCCCTCCACTTT. It is translated as CASSSPDTDLISPLHF.

This clone was counted once. V usage is TRBV29-1 and J usage is TRBJ1-2, with 11 bases aligning to TRBD1. This CDR3 contains 15 residues. CDR1 SQVTM and CDR2 ANQGSEA come from the germline V gene. V gave up 6 bases and J gave up 7 bases; unmatched junction bases: 13. The CDR3 protein is CSVVSGTGGFFGYTF. The CDR3 DNA follows: TGCAGCGTAGTTTCGGGGACAGGGGGTTTTTTTGGCTACACCTTC.

The CDR3 coding sequence is TGTGCCAGCAGTGATTTAGCGGGGGTTGAGCAGTTCTTC. As protein: CASSDLAGVEQFF. This chain links TRBV6-1 with TRBJ2-1, with 9 bases fitting TRBD2. Per the germline V gene, CDR1 is MNHNS and CDR2 is SASEGT. J lost 9 bases, V lost 3 bases, and 3 bases had no gene match. The CDR3 covers 13 residues.

The chain has TRBV2 and TRBJ1-5, with no clear D. Germline V gene sequence: CDR1 SNHLY, CDR2 FYNNEI. Trimming took 8 bases from V and 3 from J, leaving 17 bases between them. This CDR3 is 15 amino acids long. CDR3 protein: CASGLQGGFNQPQHF. As DNA, the CDR3 is TGTGCCAGCGGATTACAAGGCGGTTTCAATCAGCCCCAGCATTTT.

A single count supports this clone. This sample includes further DNA sequences coding for the same CDR3. The genes are TRBV19 and TRBJ1-5; 7 bases fit TRBD1. There are 14 residues in the CDR3. Germline CDR1 is LNHDA and CDR2 is SQIVND (reference sequence). V gave up 4 bases and J gave up 2 bases; unmatched junction bases: 2. CDR3: CASSRQGGNQPQHF. The DNA for the CDR3 is TGTGCCAGTAGTAGACAGGGAGGCAATCAGCCCCAGCATTTT.

V usage is TRBV7-6 and J usage is TRBJ2-7; 10 bases are shared with TRBD2. The CDR3 has 14 residues. Per germline, CDR1 SGHVS and CDR2 FNYEAQ. V shed 3 bases and J 5 bases; nucleotides not matched to a gene: 4. CDR3: CASSFTSGVNEQYF. As DNA, the CDR3 is TGTGCCAGCAGCTTTACTAGCGGGGTTAACGAGCAGTACTTC.

This sequence joins TRBV5-6 and TRBJ1-1; 12 nucleotides line up with TRBD1. V shed 3 bases, J shed 3 bases, and the junction held 9 bases outside the gene matches. The germline CDR1 and CDR2 sequences are SGHDT and YYEEEE. This CDR3 spans 17 amino acids. The CDR3 spells CASSWGQGAGEDTEAFF. DNA of the CDR3: TGTGCCAGCAGCTGGGGACAGGGGGCAGGGGAGGACACTGAAGCTTTCTTT. The variable domain in full, with the rest retrieved from reference TRBV5-6 and TRBJ1-1, is DAGVTQSPTHLIKTRGQQVTLRCSPKSGHDTVSWYQQALGQGPQFIFQYYEEEERQRGNFPDRFSGHQFPNYSSELNVNALLLGDSALYLCASSWGQGAGEDTEAFFGQGTRLTVV.

This chain connects TRBV27 to TRBJ1-1; D possibly corresponds to TRBD1 (5 bases). The CDR3 spans 14 residues. The germline V and J ends were trimmed by 2 bases and 2 bases, with 9 bases remaining between them. CDR1 is MNHEY, CDR2 SMNVEV, per germline (reference sequence). CDR3 region: CASSLVGPNTEAFF. The CDR3 DNA reads as TGTGCCAGCAGTTTAGTGGGGCCCAACACTGAAGCTTTCTTT.

This chain uses TRBV4-1 with TRBJ2-3; 7 bases are shared with TRBD1. Germline V lookup: CDR1 MGHRA, CDR2 YSYEKL. The V and J ends lost 0 bases and 1 base, in that order; junction bases with no gene match: 4. The CDR3 loop spans 16 amino acids. The CDR3 DNA follows: TGCGCCAGCAGCCAAGAAGAACAGGGGCGCACAGATACGCAGTATTTT. Translating gives CASSQEEQGRTDTQYF.